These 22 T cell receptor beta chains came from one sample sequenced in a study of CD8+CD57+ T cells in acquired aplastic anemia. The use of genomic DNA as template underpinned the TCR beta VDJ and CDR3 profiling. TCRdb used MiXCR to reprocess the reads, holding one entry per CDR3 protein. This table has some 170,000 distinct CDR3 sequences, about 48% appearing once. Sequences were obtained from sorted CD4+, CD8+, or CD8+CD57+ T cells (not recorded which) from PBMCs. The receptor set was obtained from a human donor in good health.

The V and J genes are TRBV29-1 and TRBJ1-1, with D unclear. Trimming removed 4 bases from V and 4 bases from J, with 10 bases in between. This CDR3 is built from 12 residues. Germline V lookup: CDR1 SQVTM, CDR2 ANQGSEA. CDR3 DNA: TGCAGCGTTGGGCCCGATACCACTGAAGCTTTCTTT. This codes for CSVGPDTTEAFF.

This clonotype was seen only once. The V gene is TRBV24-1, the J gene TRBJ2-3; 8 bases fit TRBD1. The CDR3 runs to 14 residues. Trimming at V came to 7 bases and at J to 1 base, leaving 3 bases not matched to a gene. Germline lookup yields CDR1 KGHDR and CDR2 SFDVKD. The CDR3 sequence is CATSKTGGTDTQYF. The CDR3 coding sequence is TGTGCCACCAGCAAGACAGGGGGCACAGATACGCAGTATTTT.

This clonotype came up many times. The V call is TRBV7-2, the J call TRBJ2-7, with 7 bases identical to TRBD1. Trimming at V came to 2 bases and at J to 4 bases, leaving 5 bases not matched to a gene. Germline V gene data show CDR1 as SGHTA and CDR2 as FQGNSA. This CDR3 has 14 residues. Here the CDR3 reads CASSLTGAIYEQYF. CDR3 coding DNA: TGTGCCAGCAGCTTAACAGGGGCCATTTACGAGCAGTACTTC.

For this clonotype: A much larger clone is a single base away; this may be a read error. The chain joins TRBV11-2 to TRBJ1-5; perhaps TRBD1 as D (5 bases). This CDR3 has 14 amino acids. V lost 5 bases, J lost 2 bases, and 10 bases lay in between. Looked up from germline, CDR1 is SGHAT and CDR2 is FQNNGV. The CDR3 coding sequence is TGTGCCAGCAGCCAACAGGCAGGCAATCAGCCCCAGCATTTT. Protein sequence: CASSQQAGNQPQHF.

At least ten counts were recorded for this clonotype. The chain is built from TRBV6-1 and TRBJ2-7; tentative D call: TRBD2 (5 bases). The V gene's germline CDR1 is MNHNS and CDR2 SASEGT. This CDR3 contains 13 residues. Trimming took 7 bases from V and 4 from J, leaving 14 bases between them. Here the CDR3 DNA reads TGTGCCAGCACCAAACTCCGGGGATACGAGCAGTACTTC. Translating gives CASTKLRGYEQYF.

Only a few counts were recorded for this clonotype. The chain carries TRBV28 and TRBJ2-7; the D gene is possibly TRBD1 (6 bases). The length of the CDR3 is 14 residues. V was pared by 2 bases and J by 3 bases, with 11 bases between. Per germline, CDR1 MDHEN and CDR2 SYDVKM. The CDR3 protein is CASSLLGAYYEQYF. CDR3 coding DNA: TGTGCCAGCAGTTTACTGGGGGCTTACTACGAGCAGTACTTC.

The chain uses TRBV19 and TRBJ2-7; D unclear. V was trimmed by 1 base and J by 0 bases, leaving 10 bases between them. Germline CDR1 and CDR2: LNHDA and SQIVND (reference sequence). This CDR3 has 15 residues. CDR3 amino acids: CASSIAWDSSYEQYF. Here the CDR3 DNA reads TGTGCCAGTAGTATAGCCTGGGATAGCTCCTACGAGCAGTACTTC. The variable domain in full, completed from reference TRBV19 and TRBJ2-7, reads DGGITQSPKYLFRKEGQNVTLSCEQNLNHDAMYWYRQDPGQGLRLIYYSQIVNDFQKGDIAEGYSVSREKKESFPLTVTSAQKNPTAFYLCASSIAWDSSYEQYFGPGTRLTVT.

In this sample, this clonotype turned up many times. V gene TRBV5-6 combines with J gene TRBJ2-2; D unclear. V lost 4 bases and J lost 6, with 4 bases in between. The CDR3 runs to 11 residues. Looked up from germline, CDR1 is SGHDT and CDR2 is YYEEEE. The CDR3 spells CASSLPGELFF. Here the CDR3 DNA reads TGTGCCAGCAGCCTACCCGGGGAGCTGTTTTTT.

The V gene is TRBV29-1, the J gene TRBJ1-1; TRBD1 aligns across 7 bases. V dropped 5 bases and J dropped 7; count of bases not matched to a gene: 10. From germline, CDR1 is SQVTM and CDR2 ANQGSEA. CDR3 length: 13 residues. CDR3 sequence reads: CSVLGDRRSEAFF. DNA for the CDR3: TGCAGCGTTCTTGGGGACAGAAGAAGTGAAGCTTTCTTT.

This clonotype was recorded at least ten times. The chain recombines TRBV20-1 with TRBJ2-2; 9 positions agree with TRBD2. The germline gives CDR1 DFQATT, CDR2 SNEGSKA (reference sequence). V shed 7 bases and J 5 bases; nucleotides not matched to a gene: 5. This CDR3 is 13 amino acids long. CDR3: CSVVSGSTGELFF. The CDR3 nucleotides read TGCAGTGTCGTTAGCGGGAGTACCGGGGAGCTGTTTTTT.

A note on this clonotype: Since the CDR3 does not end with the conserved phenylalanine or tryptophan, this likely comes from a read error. Here the CDR3 DNA reads TGTGCCAGTAGCTTAGGGGTGGACACTGAAGCTTTCCTT. Translated, it gives CASSLGVDTEAFL. V usage is TRBV19 and J usage is TRBJ1-1; tentative D call: TRBD1 (5 bases). Germline V CDR1 and CDR2: LNHDA, SQIVND (reference sequence). The CDR3 consists of 13 residues. Trimming took off 6 bases at V and 3 bases at J, with 11 bases between the two ends.

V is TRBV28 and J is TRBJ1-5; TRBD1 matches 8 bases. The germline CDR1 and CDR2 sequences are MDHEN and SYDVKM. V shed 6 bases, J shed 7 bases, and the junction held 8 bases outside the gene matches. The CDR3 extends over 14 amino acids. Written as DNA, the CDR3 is TGTGCCAGCAGCGACGGACAGGGCCTCCAGCCCCAGCATTTT. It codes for CASSDGQGLQPQHF.

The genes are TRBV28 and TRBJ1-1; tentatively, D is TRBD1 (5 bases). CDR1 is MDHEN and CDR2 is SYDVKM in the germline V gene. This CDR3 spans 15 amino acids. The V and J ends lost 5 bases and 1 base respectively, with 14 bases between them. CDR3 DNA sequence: TGTGCCAGCAGTCCCCTGACAGATCGGAACACTGAAGCTTTCTTT. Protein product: CASSPLTDRNTEAFF.

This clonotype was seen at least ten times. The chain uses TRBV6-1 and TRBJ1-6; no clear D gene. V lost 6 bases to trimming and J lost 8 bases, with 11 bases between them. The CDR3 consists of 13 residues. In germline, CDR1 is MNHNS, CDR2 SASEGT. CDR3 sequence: CASSRTGYSPLHF. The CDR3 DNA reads TGTGCCAGCAGCCGCACGGGGTATTCACCCCTCCACTTT.

The chain's CDR3 is CASSLERAGVSTDTQYF. The CDR3, as DNA: TGCGCCAGCAGCTTGGAGAGGGCGGGAGTGAGCACAGATACGCAGTATTTT. The genes are TRBV5-1 and TRBJ2-3, with 7 bases aligning to TRBD2. From germline, CDR1 is SGHRS and CDR2 YFSETQ. This CDR3 is 17 amino acids long. V was clipped by 0 bases and J by 0 bases; unmatched bases: 7. Full variable domain (remainder filled in from reference TRBV5-1 and TRBJ2-3): KAGVTQTPRYLIKTRGQQVTLSCSPISGHRSVSWYQQTPGQGLQFLFEYFSETQRNKGNFPGRFSGRQFSNSRSEMNVSTLELGDSALYLCASSLERAGVSTDTQYFGPGTRLTVL.

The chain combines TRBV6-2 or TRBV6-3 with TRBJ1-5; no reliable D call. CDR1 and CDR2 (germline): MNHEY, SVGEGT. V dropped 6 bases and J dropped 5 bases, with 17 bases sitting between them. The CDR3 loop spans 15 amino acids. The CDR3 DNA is TGTGCCAGCAGAGGACCCAGCCCTTTTTATCAGCCCCAGCATTTT. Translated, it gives CASRGPSPFYQPQHF.

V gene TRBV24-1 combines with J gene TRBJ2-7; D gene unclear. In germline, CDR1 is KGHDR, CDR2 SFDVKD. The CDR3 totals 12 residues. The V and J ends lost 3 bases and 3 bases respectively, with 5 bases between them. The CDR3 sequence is CATSDGRYEQYF. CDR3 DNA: TGTGCCACCAGTGATGGACGCTACGAGCAGTACTTC.

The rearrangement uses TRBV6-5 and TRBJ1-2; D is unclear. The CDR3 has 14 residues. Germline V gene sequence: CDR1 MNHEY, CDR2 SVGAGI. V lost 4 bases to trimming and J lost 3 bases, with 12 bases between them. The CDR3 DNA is TGTGCCAGCAGTTCGGGATGGGAACACTATGGCTACACCTTC. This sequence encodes CASSSGWEHYGYTF.

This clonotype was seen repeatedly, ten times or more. The CDR3 sequence: CASNSAGEHYEQYF. CDR3 DNA sequence: TGTGCCAGCAATTCAGCGGGGGAACACTACGAGCAGTACTTC. The chain combines TRBV12-3 or TRBV12-4 with TRBJ2-7; 8 bases line up with TRBD2. This CDR3 has 14 amino acids. The ends lost 7 bases at V and 3 bases at J; junction bases unmatched: 8.

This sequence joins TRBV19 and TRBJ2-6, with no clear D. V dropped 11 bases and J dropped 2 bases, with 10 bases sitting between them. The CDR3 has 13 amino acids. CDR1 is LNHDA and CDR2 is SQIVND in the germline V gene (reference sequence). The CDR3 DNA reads TGTGCCTCGTCGGTTACTGGGGCCAACGTCCTGACTTTC. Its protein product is CASSVTGANVLTF.

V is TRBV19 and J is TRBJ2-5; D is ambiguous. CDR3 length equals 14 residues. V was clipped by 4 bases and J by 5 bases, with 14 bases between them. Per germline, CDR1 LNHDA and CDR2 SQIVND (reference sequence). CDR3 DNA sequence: TGTGCCAGTAGTACCGCCGCAACAGAGGAGACCCAGTACTTC. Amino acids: CASSTAATEETQYF. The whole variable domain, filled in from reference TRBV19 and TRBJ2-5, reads DGGITQSPKYLFRKEGQNVTLSCEQNLNHDAMYWYRQDPGQGLRLIYYSQIVNDFQKGDIAEGYSVSREKKESFPLTVTSAQKNPTAFYLCASSTAATEETQYFGPGTRLLVL.

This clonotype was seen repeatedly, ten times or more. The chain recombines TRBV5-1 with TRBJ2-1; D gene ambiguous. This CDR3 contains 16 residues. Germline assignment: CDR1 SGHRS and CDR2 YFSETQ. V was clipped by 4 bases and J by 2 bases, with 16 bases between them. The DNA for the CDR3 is TGCGCCAGCAGCAAGTCCCCAGAGGTCCCCTACAATGAGCAGTTCTTC. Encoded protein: CASSKSPEVPYNEQFF. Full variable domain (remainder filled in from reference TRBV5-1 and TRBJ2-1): KAGVTQTPRYLIKTRGQQVTLSCSPISGHRSVSWYQQTPGQGLQFLFEYFSETQRNKGNFPGRFSGRQFSNSRSEMNVSTLELGDSALYLCASSKSPEVPYNEQFFGPGTRLTVL.